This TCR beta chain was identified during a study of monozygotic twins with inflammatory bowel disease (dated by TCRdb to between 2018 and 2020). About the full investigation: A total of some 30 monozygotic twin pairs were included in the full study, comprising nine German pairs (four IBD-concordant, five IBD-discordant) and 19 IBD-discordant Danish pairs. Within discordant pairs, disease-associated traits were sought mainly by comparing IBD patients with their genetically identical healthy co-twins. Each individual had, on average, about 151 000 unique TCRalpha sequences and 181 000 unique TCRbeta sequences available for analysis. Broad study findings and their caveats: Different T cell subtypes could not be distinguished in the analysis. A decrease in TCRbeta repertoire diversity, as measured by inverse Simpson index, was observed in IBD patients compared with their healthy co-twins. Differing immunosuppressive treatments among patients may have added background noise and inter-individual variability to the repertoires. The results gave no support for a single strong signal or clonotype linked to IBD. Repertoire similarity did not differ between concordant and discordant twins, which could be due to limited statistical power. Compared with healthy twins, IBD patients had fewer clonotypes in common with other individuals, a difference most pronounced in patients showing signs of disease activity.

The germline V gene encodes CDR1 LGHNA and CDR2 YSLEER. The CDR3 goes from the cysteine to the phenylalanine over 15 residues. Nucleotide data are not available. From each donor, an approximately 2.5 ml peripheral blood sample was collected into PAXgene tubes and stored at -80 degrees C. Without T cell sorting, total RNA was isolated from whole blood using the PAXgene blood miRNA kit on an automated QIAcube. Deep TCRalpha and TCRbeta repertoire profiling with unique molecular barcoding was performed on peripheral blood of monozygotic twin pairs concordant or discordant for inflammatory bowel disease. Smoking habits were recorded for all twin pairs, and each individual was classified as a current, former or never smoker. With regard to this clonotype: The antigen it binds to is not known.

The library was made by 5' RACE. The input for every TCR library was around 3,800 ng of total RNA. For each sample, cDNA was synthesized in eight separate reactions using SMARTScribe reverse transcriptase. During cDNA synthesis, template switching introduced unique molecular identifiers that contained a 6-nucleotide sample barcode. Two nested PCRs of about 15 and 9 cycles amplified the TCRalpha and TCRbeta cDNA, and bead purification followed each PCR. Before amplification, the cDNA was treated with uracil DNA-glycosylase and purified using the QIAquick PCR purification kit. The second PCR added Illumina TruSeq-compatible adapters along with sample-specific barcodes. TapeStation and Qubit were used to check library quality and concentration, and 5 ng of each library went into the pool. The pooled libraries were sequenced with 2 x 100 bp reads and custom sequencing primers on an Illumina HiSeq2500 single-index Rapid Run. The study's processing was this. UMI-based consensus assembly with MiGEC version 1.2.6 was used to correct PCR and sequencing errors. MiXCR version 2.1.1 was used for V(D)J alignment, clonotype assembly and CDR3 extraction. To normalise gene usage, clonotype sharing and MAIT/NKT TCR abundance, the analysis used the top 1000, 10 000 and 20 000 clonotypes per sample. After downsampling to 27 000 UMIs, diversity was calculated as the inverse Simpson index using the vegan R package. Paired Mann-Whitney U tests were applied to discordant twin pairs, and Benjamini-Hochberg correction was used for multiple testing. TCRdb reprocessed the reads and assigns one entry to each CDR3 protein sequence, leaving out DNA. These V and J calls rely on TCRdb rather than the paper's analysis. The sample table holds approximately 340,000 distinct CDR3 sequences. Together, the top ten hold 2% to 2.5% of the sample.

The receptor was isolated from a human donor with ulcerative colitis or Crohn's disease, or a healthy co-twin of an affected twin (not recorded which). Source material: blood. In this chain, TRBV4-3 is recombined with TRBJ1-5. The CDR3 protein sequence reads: CASSQDQGYLAPQHF.